A selection of T cell receptor beta chains follows, all from one sample in a study of shared clonotypes between healthy human individuals. Libraries were prepared by immunoSEQ multiplex PCR; TCRdb keeps only in-frame clonotypes and omits some of them. Seen here are over 850,000 clones, approximately 80% observed once, and the top ten hold roughly 0.62%. Specimen: memory CD4+ T cells from PBMCs. These receptors originate from a man between 18 and 29 years old in good health. Some clones in this sample may be carry-over from other donors' samples. Each CDR3 is given with its conserved first and last residue. The D gene is left open where the match is weak. Part of the rows lack a size; the others show once, few, many or a class for expanded clones.

length: 13; size: few; D: -; V: TRBV11-2; J: TRBJ1-3; DNA: TGTGCCAGCAGCTCCGAGTGGGGGAACACCATATATTTT; CDR3: CASSSEWGNTIYF
length: 17; size: few; D: TRBD1; V: TRBV7-6; J: TRBJ1-1; DNA: TGTGCCAGCAGCTTACTGCCTCCGACAGGGACGAACACTGAAGCTTTCTTT; CDR3: CASSLLPPTGTNTEAFF
length: 13; size: once; D: -; V: TRBV7-9; J: TRBJ1-2; DNA: TGTGCCAGCAGCTTAGGTGTGCTTTATGGCTACACCTTC; CDR3: CASSLGVLYGYTF
length: 13; size: -; D: -; V: TRBV10-1; J: TRBJ1-4; DNA: TGCGCCTCCTCACGGAGTCGTAATGAAAAACTGTTTTTT; CDR3: CASSRSRNEKLFF
length: 13; size: -; D: -; V: TRBV7-9; J: TRBJ2-5; DNA: TGTGCCAGCAGCTTAGGCGCTAAAGAGACCCAGTACTTC; CDR3: CASSLGAKETQYF
length: 15; size: -; D: -; V: TRBV28; J: TRBJ2-7; DNA: TGTGCCAGCAGTTTTCAGGGCAGACCCTCCTACGAGCAGTACTTC; CDR3: CASSFQGRPSYEQYF
length: 11; size: medium-sized; D: -; V: TRBV28; J: TRBJ2-7; DNA: TGTGCCAGCAGCCGTAATGACGGCTACCACTTC; CDR3: CASSRNDGYHF
length: 15; size: -; D: -; V: TRBV4-2; J: TRBJ2-3; DNA: TGTGCCAGCAGCCAAGATTTGGGCTATATTGATACGCAGTATTTT; CDR3: CASSQDLGYIDTQYF
length: 15; size: few; D: TRBD2; V: TRBV4-3; J: TRBJ2-3; DNA: TGCGCCAGCAGCCAGCAGCGGACGGGGGGAGATACGCAGTATTTT; CDR3: CASSQQRTGGDTQYF
length: 15; size: -; D: -; V: TRBV19; J: TRBJ1-1; DNA: TGTGCCAGTAGTATAATAGGGGCGCGTAGCACTGAAGCTTTCTTT; CDR3: CASSIIGARSTEAFF
length: 15; size: few; D: TRBD2; V: TRBV9; J: TRBJ2-1; DNA: TGTGCCAGCAGCGTGAGCGGGGAGACTTACAATGAGCAGTTCTTC; CDR3: CASSVSGETYNEQFF
length: 15; size: -; D: TRBD2; V: TRBV5-1; J: TRBJ2-1; DNA: TGCGCCAGCGGGCCCGGGACTAGCGGTTACAATGAGCAGTTCTTC; CDR3: CASGPGTSGYNEQFF
length: 13; size: few; D: -; V: TRBV6-6; J: TRBJ2-7; DNA: TGTGCCAGCAGTAAACCCGGAACCGACGAGCAGTACTTC; CDR3: CASSKPGTDEQYF
length: 15; size: -; D: -; V: TRBV7-2; J: TRBJ1-2; DNA: TGTGCCAGCAGCGCCGGCCGGGGGCGGAACTATGGCTACACCTTC; CDR3: CASSAGRGRNYGYTF
length: 13; size: few; D: TRBD1; V: TRBV28; J: TRBJ1-2; DNA: TGTGCCAGCAGCCTGGGACAGATATATGGCTACACCTTC; CDR3: CASSLGQIYGYTF
length: 13; size: few; D: TRBD1; V: TRBV27; J: TRBJ1-5; DNA: TGTGCCAGCAGCCGACAGGGAAATCAGCCCCAGCATTTT; CDR3: CASSRQGNQPQHF
length: 15; size: once; D: -; V: TRBV5-1; J: TRBJ1-3; DNA: TGCGCCAGCAGCCGTGGCGAGAGCTCTGGAAACACCATATATTTT; CDR3: CASSRGESSGNTIYF
length: 16; size: -; D: TRBD2; V: TRBV4-1; J: TRBJ2-1; DNA: TGCGCCAGCAGCCAAGAAAGGGTACTAGCGGGGGGTGAGCAGTTCTTC; CDR3: CASSQERVLAGGEQFF
length: 15; size: -; D: -; V: TRBV27; J: TRBJ1-5; DNA: TGTGCCAGCAGTTTTAGGGGACCGGGGGTTCAGCCCCAGCATTTT; CDR3: CASSFRGPGVQPQHF
length: 15; size: -; D: -; V: TRBV7-3; J: TRBJ2-1; DNA: TGTGCCAGCAGCTTAAGTTCGAGCGTTCCTAATGAGCAGTTCTTC; CDR3: CASSLSSSVPNEQFF
length: 13; size: few; D: -; V: TRBV14; J: TRBJ2-4; DNA: TGTGCCAGCAGCCGGACCACCGGGAACATTCAGTACTTC; CDR3: CASSRTTGNIQYF
length: 14; size: few; D: TRBD1; V: TRBV27; J: TRBJ2-7; DNA: TGTGCCAGCAGTTCCCGGACAGGGCTTAAGGAGCAGTACTTC; CDR3: CASSSRTGLKEQYF
length: 18; size: -; D: TRBD1; V: TRBV7-7; J: TRBJ2-2; DNA: TGTGCCAGCAGCCCCTTTTGGCCTGGGACAGCGGACACCGGGGAGCTGTTTTTT; CDR3: CASSPFWPGTADTGELFF
length: 16; size: -; D: TRBD2; V: TRBV5-6; J: TRBJ2-1; DNA: TGTGCCAGCAGCTTGGGCACTAGCGGGGCCTCCCAGTCGAGGTTCTTC; CDR3: CASSLGTSGASQSRFF
length: 17; size: -; D: -; V: TRBV2; J: TRBJ2-4; DNA: TGTGCCAGCAAGGCTAATTCAGGGGGGAGAGCCAAAAACATTCAGTACTTC; CDR3: CASKANSGGRAKNIQYF